This passage covers 26 T cell receptor beta chains from one sample sequenced in a study of T cell responses to AZD1222 COVID-19 vaccine. Clones were sequenced by immunoSEQ multiplex PCR, and TCRdb holds only the in-frame ones, with some missing. The sample consists of under 150,000 clones, approximately 90% of them appearing once. This specimen was peripheral blood, taken 28 days after the second AZD1222 dose. The receptor source for this set is an adult who received the AZD1222 COVID-19 vaccine.

This clone was observed once. V usage is TRBV4-2 and J usage is TRBJ2-5, with D possibly called TRBD1 or TRBD2 (5 bases each). V was pared by 3 bases and J by 1 base, with 12 bases between. CDR3 length: 15 residues. Germline values: CDR1 LGHNA, CDR2 YNFKEQ. The DNA of the CDR3 is TGTGCCAGCAGCCAGCCGGGACGCGTCCAAGAGACCCAGTACTTC. Protein: CASSQPGRVQETQYF.

This rearrangement joins TRBV2 to TRBJ1-2; D is unresolved. There are 12 residues in the CDR3. The V end was cut by 4 bases, the J end by 4 bases, with 7 bases between. Germline V gene data show CDR1 as SNHLY and CDR2 as FYNNEI. Here the CDR3 reads CASSGQAYGYTF. The CDR3 coding sequence is TGTGCCAGCAGTGGGCAGGCCTATGGCTACACCTTC.

The chain carries TRBV29-1 and TRBJ1-1; D is ambiguous. The CDR3 spans 12 residues. Between the trimmed V and J ends, which lost 8 bases and 6 bases, there was a span of 16 bases. Germline loops: CDR1 SQVTM, CDR2 ANQGSEA. CDR3 protein: CSFLNTNPEAFF. In DNA, the CDR3 is TGCAGCTTCTTAAACACGAATCCTGAAGCTTTCTTT. Filled out from reference TRBV29-1 and TRBJ1-1, the complete variable domain reads SAVISQKPSRDICQRGTSLTIQCQVDSQVTMMFWYRQQPGQSLTLIATANQGSEATYESGFVIDKFPISRPNLTFSTLTVSNMSPEDSSIYLCSFLNTNPEAFFGQGTRLTVV.

The chain couples TRBV25-1 to TRBJ1-1; D uncertain. V was clipped by 3 bases and J by 0 bases, with 8 bases between them. Germline CDR1 reads MGHDK; CDR2 reads SYGVNS. This CDR3 has 14 residues. The DNA for the CDR3 is TGTGCCAGCAGTGACCCGGGTGTGAACACTGAAGCTTTCTTT. This codes for CASSDPGVNTEAFF. The variable domain in full, completed from reference TRBV25-1 and TRBJ1-1, reads EADIYQTPRYLVIGTGKKITLECSQTMGHDKMYWYQQDPGMELHLIHYSYGVNSTEKGDLSSESTVSRIRTEHFPLTLESARPSHTSQYLCASSDPGVNTEAFFGQGTRLTVV.

The chain is built from TRBV2 and TRBJ1-6; D is unresolved. Trimming shortened V by 4 bases and J by 6 bases, and 10 bases separated the two germline ends. This CDR3 region has 14 residues. The germline CDR1 and CDR2 sequences are SNHLY and FYNNEI. The CDR3 sequence is CASSVAHSNSPLHF. The DNA of the CDR3 is TGTGCCAGCAGTGTTGCCCACTCTAATTCACCCCTCCACTTT.

The chain has TRBV30 and TRBJ2-7, with 13 bases aligning to TRBD2. CDR1 and CDR2 from the germline V gene are GTSNPN and SVGIG (reference sequence). This CDR3 is 12 amino acids long. The CDR3 is CAGTSGTYEQYF. CDR3 nucleotides: TGTGCTGGGACTAGCGGGACCTACGAGCAGTACTTC. The full variable domain, its missing parts supplied by reference TRBV30 and TRBJ2-7, is SQTIHQWPATLVQPVGSPLSLECTVEGTSNPNLYWYRQAAGRGLQLLFYSVGIGQISSEVPQNLSASRPQDRQFILSSKKLLLSDSGFYLCAGTSGTYEQYFGPGTRLTVT.

The chain joins TRBV7-2 to TRBJ1-6; D is unclear. The germline CDR1 and CDR2 sequences are SGHTA and FQGNSA. Trimming pared 5 bases from V and 9 bases from J, leaving 17 bases between. The CDR3 is 15 residues long. CDR3 protein: CASSPYEGRGSPLHF. In DNA, the CDR3 is TGTGCCAGCAGCCCTTACGAAGGGAGAGGTTCACCCCTCCACTTT. Supplemented by reference TRBV7-2 and TRBJ1-6, the full variable domain reads GAGVSQSPSNKVTEKGKDVELRCDPISGHTALYWYRQSLGQGLEFLIYFQGNSAPDKSGLPSDRFSAERTGGSVSTLTIQRTQQEDSAVYLCASSPYEGRGSPLHFGNGTRLTVT.

J is TRBJ2-1 and V is TRBV6-6; the D gene could be TRBD1 or TRBD2 (5 bases each). The germline V gene encodes CDR1 MNHNY and CDR2 SVGAGI (reference sequence). V lost 4 bases to trimming and J lost 4 bases, with 14 bases between them. The CDR3 has 15 residues. CDR3 coding DNA: TGTGCCAGCAGTTTCGCTGGGGACGGATACAATGAGCAGTTCTTC. Translating gives CASSFAGDGYNEQFF.

This chain joins TRBV6-2 or TRBV6-3 and TRBJ1-2, with a tentative D call TRBD1 (5 bases). The CDR3 consists of 15 residues. The germline V and J ends were trimmed by 0 bases and 2 bases, with 10 bases remaining between them. Germline V gene data show CDR1 as MNHEY and CDR2 as SVGEGT. CDR3 sequence reads: CASSYSKGRNYGYTF. In DNA, the CDR3 is TGTGCCAGCAGTTACTCGAAGGGACGGAACTATGGCTACACCTTC.

The V and J genes are TRBV14 and TRBJ1-1; 7 bases align to TRBD1. Germline V gene sequence: CDR1 SGHDN, CDR2 FVKESK. CDR3 size: 15 residues. After removal of 3 bases from V and 6 bases from J, the junction contained 10 bases not matched to a gene. The CDR3 protein is CASSHLAGTVAEAFF. For the CDR3, the DNA is TGTGCCAGCAGCCATCTGGCGGGGACAGTAGCTGAAGCTTTCTTT. Full variable domain (missing parts from reference TRBV14 and TRBJ1-1): EAGVTQFPSHSVIEKGQTVTLRCDPISGHDNLYWYRRVMGKEIKFLLHFVKESKQDESGMPNNRFLAERTGGTYSTLKVQPAELEDSGVYFCASSHLAGTVAEAFFGQGTRLTVV.

The chain uses TRBV29-1 and TRBJ1-2; the match to TRBD1 covers 8 bases. Germline V lookup: CDR1 SQVTM, CDR2 ANQGSEA. V lost 7 bases and J lost 3; bases outside the gene matches: 4. The CDR3 covers 12 residues. The CDR3 DNA follows: TGCAGCGCGACAGGGGACGACTATGGCTACACCTTC. It translates to CSATGDDYGYTF.

V is TRBV2 and J is TRBJ1-4, with 9 bases that match TRBD1. Germline V gene data show CDR1 as SNHLY and CDR2 as FYNNEI. This CDR3 has 14 amino acids. V lost 4 bases to trimming and J lost 11 bases; unmatched junction nucleotides: 8. The CDR3 loop is CASSAGTGLGKLFF. The CDR3 nucleotides are TGTGCCAGCAGTGCGGGGACAGGGCTTGGGAAACTGTTTTTT.

This chain joins TRBV4-1 and TRBJ2-3; 8 bases agree with TRBD2. Germline assignment: CDR1 MGHRA and CDR2 YSYEKL. The CDR3 loop spans 14 amino acids. Trimming removed 1 base from V and 6 bases from J; junction bases left unmatched: 3. The CDR3 sequence: CASSQAGGADTQYF. DNA for the CDR3: TGCGCCAGCAGCCAAGCGGGAGGGGCGGATACGCAGTATTTT.

A remark on this clone: The junction differs from germline at one of its ends, possibly a read error. In DNA, the CDR3 is TGCAGCGTTGAAGATCGACGGAGACCAGCCATTTTT. Amino acids: CSVEDRRRPAIF. The chain carries TRBV29-1 and TRBJ1-1; D unresolved. CDR1 and CDR2 from the germline V gene are SQVTM and ANQGSEA. The CDR3 has 12 residues.

V is TRBV12-3 or TRBV12-4 and J is TRBJ1-1; D unresolved. The CDR3 spans 13 residues. V dropped 7 bases and J dropped 3 bases, with 12 bases sitting between them. The CDR3 loop reads CASTLLRDTEAFF. DNA for the CDR3: TGTGCCAGCACTCTCCTTAGGGACACTGAAGCTTTCTTT.

The chain combines TRBV6-2 or TRBV6-3 with TRBJ2-1, with 14 bases lining up with TRBD2. Germline trimming cut 6 bases from V and 6 bases from J; bases unmatched to any gene: 10. In germline, CDR1 is MNHEY, CDR2 SVGEGT. CDR3 length: 17 amino acids. The CDR3 DNA reads TGTGCCAGCAGCCGCCCCGGACTAGCGGGGGGAGGCAATGAGCAGTTCTTC. Translation: CASSRPGLAGGGNEQFF.

The rearrangement links TRBV3-1 (or the pseudogene TRBV3-2) to TRBJ2-7; D unresolved. Germline V lookup: CDR1 LGHDT, CDR2 YNNKEL (reference sequence). V lost 4 bases to trimming and J lost 0 bases, with 7 bases between them. The CDR3 sequence is 13 residues long. Written as DNA, the CDR3 is TGTGCCAGCAGCCCCGGGCCCTCCTACGAGCAGTACTTC. Amino acids: CASSPGPSYEQYF.

There are a few counts of this clone. The chain has TRBV19 and TRBJ1-5, with D perhaps matching TRBD1 (6 bases). The CDR3 length is 14 residues. CDR1 is LNHDA and CDR2 is SQIVND in the germline V gene (reference sequence). V was clipped by 5 bases and J by 5 bases, with 13 bases between them. The CDR3 nucleotides read TGTGCCAGTAGTCACAGAGGGGGAGATCAGCCCCAGCATTTT. Its translation: CASSHRGGDQPQHF.

The chain is built from TRBV7-2 and TRBJ1-4, with D unclear. The V gene's germline CDR1 is SGHTA and CDR2 FQGNSA. The CDR3 totals 15 residues. Trimming removed 5 bases at V and 6 bases at J, with 16 bases between. DNA for the CDR3: TGTGCCAGCAGCGGCAATGGGGATGGCTATGAAAAACTGTTTTTT. This translates into CASSGNGDGYEKLFF.

The rearrangement links TRBV6-1 to TRBJ2-1; a weak D match, TRBD2 (5 bases). This CDR3 contains 13 residues. The germline V gene encodes CDR1 MNHNS and CDR2 SASEGT. The germline V and J ends were trimmed by 1 base and 10 bases, with 11 bases remaining between them. CDR3 sequence (DNA): TGTGCCAGCAGTGAAGAGAGGGCGCAGGAGCAGTTCTTC. Its translation: CASSEERAQEQFF.

The chain links TRBV18 to TRBJ2-5; 9 bases line up with TRBD2. The CDR3 has 14 residues. J lost 2 bases, V lost 3 bases, and 1 base had no gene match. Germline values: CDR1 KGHSH, CDR2 LQKENI. CDR3 coding DNA: TGTGCCAGCTCACCGGCGGGAGGGCAAGAGACCCAGTACTTC. Amino acids: CASSPAGGQETQYF.

This chain joins TRBV7-2 and TRBJ2-7, with 10 nucleotides matching TRBD2. Germline CDR1 reads SGHTA; CDR2 reads FQGNSA. The CDR3 covers 13 residues. The V segment lost 9 bases and the J segment 2 bases; nucleotides outside the gene matches: 4. This CDR3 reads CASRLAGPYEQYF. Written as DNA, the CDR3 is TGTGCCAGTCGACTAGCGGGTCCCTACGAGCAGTACTTC.

With regard to this clone: The junction and the germline gene differ at one end; a read error may be behind it. The chain carries TRBV9 and TRBJ1-1; weak D call: TRBD1 (6 bases). The germline V gene has CDR1 SGDLS and CDR2 YYNGEE. The CDR3 loop spans 15 amino acids. CDR3 amino acids: CASNVGTILNTEAFF. CDR3 DNA sequence: TGTGCCAGCAACGTAGGGACAATTTTGAACACTGAAGCTTTCTTT. The full variable domain, completed using reference TRBV9 and TRBJ1-1, is DSGVTQTPKHLITATGQRVTLRCSPRSGDLSVYWYQQSLDQGLQFLIQYYNGEERAKGNILERFSAQQFPDLHSELNLSSLELGDSALYFCASNVGTILNTEAFFGQGTRLTVV.

The sample holds one count of this clone. The chain has TRBV7-9 and TRBJ1-3; no firm D call. Germline lookup yields CDR1 SEHNR and CDR2 FQNEAQ (reference sequence). V was trimmed by 4 bases and J by 0 bases, leaving 16 bases between them. The CDR3 has 17 amino acids. CDR3 region: CASSSQSSAISGNTIYF. In nucleotides, the CDR3 is TGTGCCAGCAGCTCACAGAGTTCCGCGATCTCTGGAAACACCATATATTTT.

The chain links TRBV28 to TRBJ1-2, with 10 bases identical to TRBD1. The CDR3 runs to 13 residues. V shed 6 bases, J shed 2 bases, and the junction held 0 bases outside the gene matches. Germline CDR1 reads MDHEN; CDR2 reads SYDVKM. CDR3 in DNA: TGTGCCAGCAGGGGACAGGGGAACTATGGCTACACCTTC. Translated: CASRGQGNYGYTF.

The V call is TRBV10-2, the J call TRBJ1-2; 11 nucleotides match TRBD1. The CDR3 is made up of 12 amino acids. V dropped 8 bases and J dropped 5; count of bases not matched to a gene: 1. The germline CDR1 and CDR2 sequences are WSHSY and SAAADI. The CDR3 reads CASGDRGYGYTF. The CDR3 region has the DNA TGCGCCAGCGGGGACAGGGGGTATGGCTACACCTTC.